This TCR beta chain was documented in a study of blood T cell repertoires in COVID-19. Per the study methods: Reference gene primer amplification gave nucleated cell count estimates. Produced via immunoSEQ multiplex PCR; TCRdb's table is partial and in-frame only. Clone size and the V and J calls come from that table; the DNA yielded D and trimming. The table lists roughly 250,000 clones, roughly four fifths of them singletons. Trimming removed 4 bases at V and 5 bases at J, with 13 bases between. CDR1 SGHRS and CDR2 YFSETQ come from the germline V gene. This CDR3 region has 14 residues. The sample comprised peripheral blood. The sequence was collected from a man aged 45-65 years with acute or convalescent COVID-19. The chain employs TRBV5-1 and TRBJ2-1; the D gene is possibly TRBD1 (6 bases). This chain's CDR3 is CASSPRGQDNEQFF. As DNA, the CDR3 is TGCGCCAGCAGCCCTCGGGGACAAGACAATGAGCAGTTCTTC.